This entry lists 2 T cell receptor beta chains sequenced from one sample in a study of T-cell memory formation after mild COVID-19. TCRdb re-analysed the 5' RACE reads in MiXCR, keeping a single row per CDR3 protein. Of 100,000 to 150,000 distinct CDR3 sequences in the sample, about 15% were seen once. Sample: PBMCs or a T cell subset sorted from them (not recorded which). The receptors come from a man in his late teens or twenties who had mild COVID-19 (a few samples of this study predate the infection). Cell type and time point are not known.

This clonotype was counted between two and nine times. DNA of the CDR3: TGCAGTGCTAGAGATCAGGGTTATCAGCCCCAGCATTTT. Protein sequence: CSARDQGYQPQHF. V gene TRBV20-1 combines with J gene TRBJ1-5, with D perhaps TRBD1 (5 bases). This CDR3 comprises 13 residues. Trimming took 0 bases from V and 5 from J, leaving 8 bases between them. Germline CDR1 is DFQATT and CDR2 is SNEGSKA (reference sequence).

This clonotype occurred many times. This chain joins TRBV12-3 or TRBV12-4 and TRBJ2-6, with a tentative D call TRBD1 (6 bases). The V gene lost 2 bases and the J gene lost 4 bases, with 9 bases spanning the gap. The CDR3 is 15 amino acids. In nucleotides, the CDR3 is TGTGCCAGCAGTTTAAGGGGGAGCGGGGCCAACGTCCTGACTTTC. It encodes CASSLRGSGANVLTF.